This T cell receptor beta chain was obtained from a study of tumor-infiltrating lymphocytes in primary liver carcinoma. Study-wide background: Patients were both men and women, whose ages ran from 30 to 69 years.

The investigators made TCR beta cDNA from about 0.45 ug total RNA, using a constant-region primer. A slightly modified ARM-PCR protocol with three nested multiplex PCR rounds produced these TCR beta libraries. TRBV1-TRBV30 forward primers and a C-beta reverse primer were used in the first two PCR rounds, which each ran for approximately 9 cycles. A single record per CDR3 protein comes from TCRdb applying MiXCR to the multiplex PCR reads. The table shows fewer than 85,000 distinct CDR3 sequences, with roughly two thirds occurring only once. Study conclusions and caveats: Tumor region pairs showed greater overlap than either tumor-adjacent or tumor-blood pairs did.

CDR1 and CDR2 (germline): SGHAT, FQNNGV. The CDR3 has 16 residues. The tissue used was unsorted bulk material of about 19-31 mg. RNA and DNA were co-extracted from it with the AllPrep DNA/RNA mini kit. In regard to this clonotype: What it recognizes is unknown. A read error may account for a junction end that differs from germline.

Material for sequencing was tumor-adjacent normal liver tissue. The V call is TRBV11-2, the J call TRBJ2-7; 10 nucleotides line up with TRBD1. The source of this sequence is a man in his forties with primary liver carcinoma and hepatitis B virus infection. The DNA for the CDR3 is TGTGCCGGCACCTTAGATCGCAGACAGGGGGCCTACGAGCAATACTTC. Amino acids: CAGTLDRRQGAYEQYF.